The 22 T cell receptor beta chains below were found in one sample sequenced in a study of T cell responses to AZD1222 COVID-19 vaccine. The method was immunoSEQ multiplex PCR; TCRdb's version includes in-frame clones alone and lacks a portion of them. The data hold roughly 130,000 clones, with about 90% observed a single time. The sequencing used peripheral blood, collected 28 days after the second dose of the MenACWY control vaccine. The receptors were sampled from an adult who received the MenACWY meningococcal vaccine as a control.

This chain links TRBV5-6 with TRBJ1-1; D remains unclear. There are 11 residues in the CDR3. Germline V gene sequence: CDR1 SGHDT, CDR2 YYEEEE. Deletions cut 3 bases from V and 6 bases from J, with 6 bases between. Here the CDR3 DNA reads TGTGCCAGCAGCTCGTACTCTGAAGCTTTCTTT. Protein product: CASSSYSEAFF. The full variable domain, completed using reference TRBV5-6 and TRBJ1-1, is DAGVTQSPTHLIKTRGQQVTLRCSPKSGHDTVSWYQQALGQGPQFIFQYYEEEERQRGNFPDRFSGHQFPNYSSELNVNALLLGDSALYLCASSSYSEAFFGQGTRLTVV.

To note about this clone: Germline and junction disagree at one end, which may indicate a read error. The rearrangement joins TRBV7-7 to TRBJ2-5, with 15 bases lining up with TRBD2. This CDR3 has 16 amino acids. CDR1 and CDR2 (germline): SSHAT, FNYEAQ (reference sequence). CDR3 in amino acids: CASSLRTSGRGETQYF. The CDR3 DNA follows: TGTGCTAGCAGCTTACGGACTAGCGGGAGGGGAGAGACCCAGTACTTC.

This clone was seen once. V and J are TRBV2 and TRBJ1-4; tentative D call: TRBD1 (5 bases). The V gene lost 5 bases and the J gene lost 8 bases, with 15 bases spanning the gap. The germline V gene encodes CDR1 SNHLY and CDR2 FYNNEI. The CDR3 is 14 amino acids. CDR3: CASSIQERGEKLFF. The CDR3, as DNA: TGTGCCAGCAGTATACAGGAGAGGGGCGAAAAACTGTTTTTT.

This chain links TRBV7-8 with TRBJ2-2; D may match TRBD1 or TRBD2 (5 bases each). V was trimmed by 0 bases and J by 2 bases, leaving 13 bases between them. CDR1 and CDR2 (germline): SGHVS, FQNEAQ. The CDR3 is 17 residues long. The CDR3 coding sequence is TGTGCCAGCAGCTTAGCTGGGGCGGGCGCAAACACCGGGGAGCTGTTTTTT. Its translation: CASSLAGAGANTGELFF.

This sequence joins TRBV5-6 and TRBJ1-6; 9 bases agree with TRBD1. This CDR3 contains 14 residues. The germline CDR1 and CDR2 sequences are SGHDT and YYEEEE. J was trimmed by 10 bases and V by 4 bases; bases with no gene match: 6. CDR3 region: CASSVGQGSSPLHF. The CDR3 DNA is TGTGCCAGCAGCGTAGGACAGGGGAGCTCACCCCTCCACTTT. Full variable domain (missing parts from reference TRBV5-6 and TRBJ1-6): DAGVTQSPTHLIKTRGQQVTLRCSPKSGHDTVSWYQQALGQGPQFIFQYYEEEERQRGNFPDRFSGHQFPNYSSELNVNALLLGDSALYLCASSVGQGSSPLHFGNGTRLTVT.

The genes are TRBV3-1 (or the pseudogene TRBV3-2) and TRBJ2-7; D is unclear. The CDR3 loop spans 12 amino acids. Trimming stripped 6 bases from V and 1 base from J, with 7 bases between. Germline V gene lookup returns CDR1 LGHDT and CDR2 YNNKEL (reference sequence). CDR3 DNA sequence: TGTGCCAGCAGTCCTGGTTCCTACGAGCAGTACTTC. It codes for CASSPGSYEQYF.

The V gene is TRBV7-3, the J gene TRBJ2-3, with unresolved D. Trimming took 6 bases from V and 5 from J, leaving 18 bases between them. Per germline, CDR1 SGHTA and CDR2 FQGTGA. CDR3 length: 15 amino acids. The CDR3 reads CASSLSTSRVDTQYF. As DNA, the CDR3 is TGTGCCAGCAGTCTCTCGACAAGCCGGGTAGATACGCAGTATTTT. Full variable domain (remainder filled in from reference TRBV7-3 and TRBJ2-3): GAGVSQTPSNKVTEKGKYVELRCDPISGHTALYWYRQSLGQGPEFLIYFQGTGAADDSGLPNDRFFAVRPEGSVSTLKIQRTERGDSAVYLCASSLSTSRVDTQYFGPGTRLTVL.

The CDR3 sequence is CASEGQGIGNQPQHF. In DNA form, the CDR3 reads TGTGCCAGCGAAGGACAGGGGATTGGCAATCAGCCCCAGCATTTT. The rearrangement joins TRBV28 to TRBJ1-5; TRBD1 matches at 9 bases. V lost 8 bases and J lost 2; bases outside the gene matches: 7. Germline V CDR1 and CDR2: MDHEN, SYDVKM. The CDR3 consists of 15 residues.

V gene TRBV9 combines with J gene TRBJ2-4; TRBD1 aligns across 7 bases. V gave up 0 bases and J gave up 8 bases; unmatched junction bases: 8. The germline V gene has CDR1 SGDLS and CDR2 YYNGEE. The CDR3 is 15 residues long. CDR3 DNA: TGTGCCAGCAGCGTAGGAGGGGGCAAGGGGGACATTCAGTACTTC. Amino acids: CASSVGGGKGDIQYF.

This clone was seen only once. The J gene is TRBJ2-2, the V gene TRBV7-9; D is possibly TRBD2 (5 bases). CDR1 SEHNR and CDR2 FQNEAQ come from the germline V gene (reference sequence). The CDR3 contains 14 residues. Trimming left V 5 bases short and J 3 bases short, with 10 bases between. CDR3 in amino acids: CASSHPGDTGELFF. CDR3 DNA: TGTGCCAGCAGCCACCCCGGGGACACCGGGGAGCTGTTTTTT.

The chain recombines TRBV28 with TRBJ2-7, with TRBD1 identical over 7 bases. Losses at the gene ends were 6 bases for V and 9 bases for J; bases not matched to a gene: 14. Germline CDR1 and CDR2: MDHEN and SYDVKM. This CDR3 comprises 14 residues. Here the CDR3 DNA reads TGTGCCAGCAGCTCCAACGACAGGGCGGATAGGCAGTACTTC. It is translated as CASSSNDRADRQYF.

The J gene is TRBJ2-1, the V gene TRBV27, with 7 bases lining up with TRBD2. The CDR3 loop spans 13 amino acids. The J segment lost 8 bases and the V segment lost 2 bases, leaving 3 bases of the junction unmatched. The germline gives CDR1 MNHEY, CDR2 SMNVEV (reference sequence). The CDR3 loop reads CASSLQRDHEQFF. The CDR3, as DNA: TGTGCCAGCAGTTTACAGCGGGATCATGAGCAGTTCTTC.

The rearrangement joins TRBV30 to TRBJ1-2; 10 bases are shared with TRBD1. Germline V gene sequence: CDR1 GTSNPN, CDR2 SVGIG (reference sequence). The CDR3 is 15 amino acids. V lost 3 bases, J lost 8 bases, and 12 bases stayed unmatched. DNA for the CDR3: TGTGCCTGGAGAGTTCTGGGACAGGGGTCGGGGGGCTACACCTTC. It codes for CAWRVLGQGSGGYTF.

V and J are TRBV10-3 and TRBJ2-2; possible D gene TRBD1, 5 bases. This CDR3 is built from 17 residues. From germline, CDR1 is ENHRY and CDR2 SYGVKD. V was cut by 0 bases and J by 2 bases, with 13 bases left in between. DNA of the CDR3: TGTGCCATCAGTGAGTCGGGCCAGGGTTTAAACACCGGGGAGCTGTTTTTT. As protein: CAISESGQGLNTGELFF.

The chain employs TRBV9 and TRBJ2-3, with D perhaps TRBD1 or TRBD2 (5 bases each). V lost 4 bases and J 1 base, leaving 16 bases between the germline ends. Germline V gene lookup returns CDR1 SGDLS and CDR2 YYNGEE. The CDR3 is made up of 16 amino acids. Here the CDR3 DNA reads TGTGCCAGCAGCCGGGACCCCTCCCGCCGCACAGATACGCAGTATTTT. This sequence encodes CASSRDPSRRTDTQYF. Complete variable domain (other parts from reference TRBV9 and TRBJ2-3): DSGVTQTPKHLITATGQRVTLRCSPRSGDLSVYWYQQSLDQGLQFLIQYYNGEERAKGNILERFSAQQFPDLHSELNLSSLELGDSALYFCASSRDPSRRTDTQYFGPGTRLTVL.

The V and J genes are TRBV5-1 and TRBJ2-3; D gene unclear. Germline V gene data show CDR1 as SGHRS and CDR2 as YFSETQ. CDR3 length equals 13 residues. V lost 5 bases and J lost 4, with 11 bases in between. This chain's CDR3 is CASRGVVADTQYF. For the CDR3, the DNA is TGCGCCAGCAGAGGTGTGGTCGCAGATACGCAGTATTTT.

The V gene is TRBV4-1, the J gene TRBJ2-7; TRBD2 matches at 8 bases. CDR3 length equals 15 residues. V lost 0 bases and J lost 4; bases outside the gene matches: 5. Germline CDR1 MGHRA, CDR2 YSYEKL. CDR3 DNA: TGCGCCAGCAGCCAAGAGGGTCGGGAGGGGTACGAGCAGTACTTC. This translates into CASSQEGREGYEQYF.

The chain uses TRBV28 and TRBJ1-6; possible D gene TRBD1, 6 bases. Germline V gene sequence: CDR1 MDHEN, CDR2 SYDVKM. This CDR3 contains 14 residues. Trimming cost V 7 bases and J 10 bases, with 17 bases left between them. CDR3 sequence: CASTNQGSGSPLHF. CDR3 in DNA: TGTGCCAGCACAAACCAGGGGTCTGGGTCACCCCTCCACTTT.

The chain employs TRBV3-1 (or the pseudogene TRBV3-2) and TRBJ1-5, with D possibly being TRBD1 (6 bases). The V gene's germline CDR1 is LGHDT and CDR2 YNNKEL (reference sequence). The length of the CDR3 is 15 residues. Trimming removed 4 bases at V and 4 bases at J, with 14 bases between. This chain's CDR3 is CASSLNTQGNQPQHF. The CDR3 nucleotides read TGTGCCAGCAGCCTCAATACACAGGGAAATCAGCCCCAGCATTTT.

The CDR3 loop is CASSIGTGAGEQYF. CDR3 nucleotide sequence: TGTGCCAGTAGTATAGGGACGGGCGCGGGTGAGCAGTACTTC. The chain has TRBV19 and TRBJ2-7; the D gene is possibly TRBD2 (5 bases). Per germline, CDR1 LNHDA and CDR2 SQIVND (reference sequence). The CDR3 totals 14 residues. The V and J ends lost 1 base and 7 bases respectively, with 14 bases between them.

The chain carries TRBV4-3 and TRBJ1-2; no definite D call. The CDR3 spans 17 residues. Trimming removed 6 bases from V and 1 base from J, with 21 bases in between. Germline V gives CDR1 LGHNA, CDR2 YSLEER. CDR3 protein: CASSISVSSSYNYGYTF. For the CDR3, the DNA is TGCGCCAGCAGTATAAGCGTCAGTTCAAGCTATAACTATGGCTACACCTTC.

This sequence joins TRBV5-1 and TRBJ2-2, with D possibly being TRBD2 (5 bases). The CDR3 extends over 15 amino acids. Trimming stripped 0 bases from V and 4 bases from J, with 10 bases between. The V gene's germline CDR1 is SGHRS and CDR2 YFSETQ. The CDR3 bases are TGCGCCAGCAGCTTGGGGGGAGAAGCCACCGGGGAGCTGTTTTTT. Protein sequence: CASSLGGEATGELFF. Based on the CDR3 plus reference TRBV5-1 and TRBJ2-2, the full variable domain is KAGVTQTPRYLIKTRGQQVTLSCSPISGHRSVSWYQQTPGQGLQFLFEYFSETQRNKGNFPGRFSGRQFSNSRSEMNVSTLELGDSALYLCASSLGGEATGELFFGEGSRLTVL.